One sample yielded the 22 T cell receptor beta chains listed below, sequenced in a study of CD8 T cells in Susac syndrome. RNA in amounts of about 0.45 to 1 ug was reverse transcribed with random hexamers. TCRdb passed the immunoSEQ multiplex PCR reads through MiXCR, listing each CDR3 protein once. Among 70,000 to 75,000 distinct CDR3 sequences listed, 90% to 95% were seen once. Material: CD4+ T cells from PBMCs. These receptors originate from a human donor with Susac syndrome.

This chain's CDR3 is CASSPPDETQYF. The CDR3 coding sequence is TGTGCCAGCTCACCACCGGATGAGACCCAGTACTTC. The chain combines TRBV18 with TRBJ2-5, with D unclear. V was pared by 0 bases and J by 5 bases, with 4 bases between. This CDR3 has 12 residues. Germline lookup yields CDR1 KGHSH and CDR2 LQKENI.

The chain couples TRBV28 to TRBJ1-1; D ambiguous. This CDR3 region has 14 residues. V shed 6 bases and J shed 4 bases, with 15 bases lying between them. The germline V gene has CDR1 MDHEN and CDR2 SYDVKM. The CDR3 nucleotides read TGTGCCAGCAGCCTGAGTCCGGTATCCACTGAAGCTTTCTTT. It encodes CASSLSPVSTEAFF.

This rearrangement joins TRBV6-5 to TRBJ1-2; no clear D. V was pared by 6 bases and J by 0 bases, with 11 bases between. The CDR3 is 14 residues long. Germline loops: CDR1 MNHEY, CDR2 SVGAGI. The CDR3 is CASSPLGPNYGYTF. As DNA, the CDR3 is TGTGCCAGCAGCCCCCTTGGTCCTAACTATGGCTACACCTTC.

This chain links TRBV5-1 with TRBJ2-7; D unresolved. The CDR3 runs 11 residues. The V and J ends lost 0 bases and 6 bases respectively, with 4 bases between them. Germline V gene sequence: CDR1 SGHRS, CDR2 YFSETQ. CDR3 sequence reads: CASSLDVEQYF. The CDR3 DNA sequence: TGCGCCAGCAGCTTGGATGTCGAGCAGTACTTC.

This sequence joins TRBV14 and TRBJ2-5; D is perhaps TRBD2 (5 bases). V lost 4 bases and J 7 bases, leaving 10 bases between the germline ends. The germline CDR1 and CDR2 sequences are SGHDN and FVKESK. This CDR3 region has 12 residues. CDR3: CASSLIEGTQYF. The CDR3, as DNA: TGTGCCAGCAGCCTTATCGAGGGGACCCAGTACTTC. Supplemented by reference TRBV14 and TRBJ2-5, the full variable domain reads EAGVTQFPSHSVIEKGQTVTLRCDPISGHDNLYWYRRVMGKEIKFLLHFVKESKQDESGMPNNRFLAERTGGTYSTLKVQPAELEDSGVYFCASSLIEGTQYFGPGTRLLVL.

The chain recombines TRBV7-2 with TRBJ2-1; 8 bases map to TRBD2. V dropped 0 bases and J dropped 0; count of bases not matched to a gene: 4. Germline V gene data show CDR1 as SGHTA and CDR2 as FQGNSA. The CDR3 is made up of 17 amino acids. In DNA, the CDR3 is TGTGCCAGCAGCTTAGCGACGGCGGGGGGCTCCTACAATGAGCAGTTCTTC. Its protein product is CASSLATAGGSYNEQFF.

The gene calls are TRBV11-2 and TRBJ2-3; D is possibly TRBD2 (6 bases). This CDR3 has 15 amino acids. V lost 4 bases to trimming and J lost 0 bases, with 11 bases between them. Germline V gene data show CDR1 as SGHAT and CDR2 as FQNNGV. CDR3 nucleotides: TGTGCCAGCAGCTCTCCCGGGACTAGCACAGATACGCAGTATTTT. This encodes CASSSPGTSTDTQYF.

This chain joins TRBV28 and TRBJ2-7; 7 positions agree with TRBD1. The length of the CDR3 is 15 residues. V lost 6 bases to trimming and J lost 0 bases; unmatched junction nucleotides: 8. Germline lookup yields CDR1 MDHEN and CDR2 SYDVKM. CDR3 loop: CASRSQGPSSYEQYF. DNA for the CDR3: TGTGCCAGCAGGTCACAGGGGCCGAGCTCCTACGAGCAGTACTTC.

The V call is TRBV5-6, the J call TRBJ2-2; D call uncertain. Deletions cut 2 bases from V and 3 bases from J, with 5 bases between. Germline V lookup: CDR1 SGHDT, CDR2 YYEEEE. The CDR3 spans 13 residues. CDR3 sequence: CASSFLYTGELFF. DNA of the CDR3: TGTGCCAGCAGCTTCTTATACACCGGGGAGCTGTTTTTT.

The chain has TRBV28 and TRBJ1-3; D not certain. V was pared by 5 bases and J by 4 bases, with 12 bases between. CDR1 is MDHEN and CDR2 is SYDVKM in the germline V gene. This CDR3 spans 14 amino acids. Written as DNA, the CDR3 is TGTGCCAGCAGTCACCCTGAAGCGGGAAACACCATATATTTT. Its translation is CASSHPEAGNTIYF.

This clonotype was detected once. The rearrangement links TRBV20-1 to TRBJ2-4; the D is unclear. This CDR3 contains 14 residues. V was pared by 1 base and J by 5 bases, with 12 bases between. Germline loops: CDR1 DFQATT, CDR2 SNEGSKA (reference sequence). CDR3 coding DNA: TGCAGTGCTAGAGGAAACTTGGGTCAAAACATTCAGTACTTC. It encodes CSARGNLGQNIQYF.

This clonotype was seen just once. The rearrangement uses TRBV5-1 and TRBJ1-2; D remains ambiguous. Germline V gene data show CDR1 as SGHRS and CDR2 as YFSETQ. Trimming removed 9 bases at V and 5 bases at J, with 8 bases between. This CDR3 has 10 residues. This CDR3 is CANTEYGYTF. The CDR3 bases are TGCGCCAACACGGAGTATGGCTACACCTTC.

The chain links TRBV9 to TRBJ2-1; D is ambiguous. CDR1 is SGDLS and CDR2 is YYNGEE in the germline V gene. V was cut by 6 bases and J by 9 bases, with 13 bases left in between. The CDR3 is made up of 12 amino acids. CDR3 sequence: CASTRSSGEQFF. The CDR3 DNA sequence: TGTGCCAGCACGCGAAGTTCGGGTGAGCAGTTCTTC. Full variable domain (outside the CDR3, taken from reference TRBV9 and TRBJ2-1): DSGVTQTPKHLITATGQRVTLRCSPRSGDLSVYWYQQSLDQGLQFLIQYYNGEERAKGNILERFSAQQFPDLHSELNLSSLELGDSALYFCASTRSSGEQFFGPGTRLTVL.

This clonotype was seen only a few times. This sequence joins TRBV6-1 and TRBJ2-7; 8 bases align to TRBD1. Germline trimming cut 5 bases from V and 3 bases from J; bases unmatched to any gene: 6. The CDR3 is 14 residues long. Germline values: CDR1 MNHNS, CDR2 SASEGT. CDR3 sequence reads: CASSRTGNNYEQYF. CDR3 DNA sequence: TGTGCCAGCAGTAGGACAGGGAACAACTACGAGCAGTACTTC.

V usage is TRBV3-1 and J usage is TRBJ1-6; D perhaps matches TRBD1 (5 bases). Deletions cut 7 bases from V and 7 bases from J, with 8 bases between. This CDR3 spans 12 amino acids. In germline, CDR1 is LGHDT, CDR2 YNNKEL (reference sequence). CDR3: CASNGTNSPLHF. The CDR3 DNA is TGTGCCAGCAACGGGACCAATTCACCCCTCCACTTT.

A single count supports this clonotype. The rearrangement uses TRBV6-6 and TRBJ2-2; TRBD2 agrees at 8 bases. Germline CDR1 MNHNY, CDR2 SVGAGI (reference sequence). Unmatched junction bases numbered 12, after V lost 7 bases and J lost 5 bases. This CDR3 contains 16 residues. The CDR3 reads CASTSSGGAGTGELFF. In nucleotides, the CDR3 is TGTGCCAGCACCTCTTCGGGGGGGGCAGGGACCGGGGAGCTGTTTTTT.

Notes on this clonotype: Germline is not matched at one junction end, which may reflect a read error. V usage is TRBV4-2 and J usage is TRBJ1-1; TRBD1 agrees at 7 bases. Germline lookup yields CDR1 LGHNA and CDR2 YNFKEQ. CDR3 size: 15 residues. DNA for the CDR3: TGTACCAGCAGCCATAGCGACAGGGAAGGCACTGAAGCTTTCTTT. This encodes CTSSHSDREGTEAFF.

The chain employs TRBV7-3 and TRBJ1-5, with D possibly being TRBD1 (5 bases). V was shortened by 4 bases and J by 6 bases, with 13 bases between the two germline ends. CDR3 length: 14 amino acids. Germline V gene lookup returns CDR1 SGHTA and CDR2 FQGTGA. CDR3 in amino acids: CASSSGARGQPQHF. CDR3 nucleotide sequence: TGTGCCAGCAGCTCCGGGGCGAGGGGTCAGCCCCAGCATTTT.

The J gene is TRBJ1-4, the V gene TRBV2; D may be TRBD1 (5 bases). The CDR3 runs to 14 residues. V lost 8 bases to trimming and J lost 4 bases, with 14 bases between them. CDR1 is SNHLY, CDR2 FYNNEI, per germline. CDR3 in amino acids: CASRPGLVNEKLFF. The CDR3 coding sequence is TGTGCCAGCCGGCCGGGGCTTGTTAATGAAAAACTGTTTTTT.

This chain uses TRBV18 with TRBJ2-3; no clear D. Per the germline V gene, CDR1 is KGHSH and CDR2 is LQKENI. V dropped 3 bases and J dropped 0 bases, with 4 bases sitting between them. The CDR3 consists of 13 residues. The CDR3 DNA is TGTGCCAGCTCACCTCCTAGCACAGATACGCAGTATTTT. Residues: CASSPPSTDTQYF.

The rearrangement joins TRBV7-3 to TRBJ2-6, with a possible D match to TRBD1 (6 bases). V was clipped by 8 bases and J by 0 bases, with 11 bases between them. The V gene's germline CDR1 is SGHTA and CDR2 FQGTGA. The CDR3 is 15 amino acids. CDR3 sequence: CASGQTFSGANVLTF. CDR3 nucleotide sequence: TGTGCCAGCGGACAGACCTTCTCTGGGGCCAACGTCCTGACTTTC.

Points on this clonotype: An end of the junction does not agree with germline; a read error may underlie this. J is TRBJ1-6 and V is TRBV7-9; a weak D match, TRBD1 (5 bases). This CDR3 has 13 amino acids. In germline, CDR1 is SEHNR, CDR2 FQNEAQ (reference sequence). As DNA, the CDR3 is TGTACCAGCAGCTTAGAGGGGAATTCACCCCTCCACTTT. Its protein product is CTSSLEGNSPLHF.